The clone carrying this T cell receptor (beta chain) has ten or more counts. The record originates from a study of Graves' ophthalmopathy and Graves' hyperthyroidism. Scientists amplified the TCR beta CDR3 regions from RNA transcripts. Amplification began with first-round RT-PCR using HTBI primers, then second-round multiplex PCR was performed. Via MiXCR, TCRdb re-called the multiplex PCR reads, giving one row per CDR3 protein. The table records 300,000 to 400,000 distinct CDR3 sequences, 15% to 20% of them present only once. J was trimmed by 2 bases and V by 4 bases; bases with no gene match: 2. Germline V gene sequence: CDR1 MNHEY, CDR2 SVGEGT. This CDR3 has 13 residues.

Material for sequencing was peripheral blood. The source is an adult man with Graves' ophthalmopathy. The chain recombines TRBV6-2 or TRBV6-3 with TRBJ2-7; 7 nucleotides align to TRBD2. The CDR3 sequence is CASSWDYTYEQYF. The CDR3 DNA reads TGTGCCAGCAGTTGGGACTATACCTACGAGCAGTACTTC.